The clone carrying this T cell receptor (beta chain) was observed a few times. Its specificity is not known. This specimen belongs to a study of CD8 T cells in ankylosing spondylitis. Study findings and constraints: What appeared characteristic of ankylosing spondylitis blood was a TCR beta motif of about eight highly homologous variants. From matched ankylosing spondylitis synovial fluid, disease-linked clones were reportedly recovered at significantly enriched levels. Peripheral blood held disease-linked clones only at relatively low frequency, and these were CD8+. Prior literature has documented some motif variants in synovial fluid and blood from reactive arthritis.

Germline V lookup: CDR1 SGHRS, CDR2 YFSETQ. This CDR3 spans 14 amino acids. Trimming shortened V by 2 bases and J by 0 bases, and 5 bases separated the two germline ends. One entry per CDR3 protein results from TCRdb running MiXCR on the 5' RACE reads. The table shows a few hundred thousand distinct CDR3 sequences, with about 10% occurring only once. This TCR came from a male donor with ankylosing spondylitis or in good health (not recorded which). This chain links TRBV5-1 with TRBJ2-2; unclear D gene. The specimen was blood, either unsorted or a sorted T cell fraction (not recorded which). The CDR3 is CASSLVTNTGELFF. The CDR3 nucleotides read TGCGCCAGCAGCTTAGTTACGAACACCGGGGAGCTGTTTTTT. The full variable domain, with the rest looked up from reference TRBV5-1 and TRBJ2-2, is KAGVTQTPRYLIKTRGQQVTLSCSPISGHRSVSWYQQTPGQGLQFLFEYFSETQRNKGNFPGRFSGRQFSNSRSEMNVSTLELGDSALYLCASSLVTNTGELFFGEGSRLTVL.